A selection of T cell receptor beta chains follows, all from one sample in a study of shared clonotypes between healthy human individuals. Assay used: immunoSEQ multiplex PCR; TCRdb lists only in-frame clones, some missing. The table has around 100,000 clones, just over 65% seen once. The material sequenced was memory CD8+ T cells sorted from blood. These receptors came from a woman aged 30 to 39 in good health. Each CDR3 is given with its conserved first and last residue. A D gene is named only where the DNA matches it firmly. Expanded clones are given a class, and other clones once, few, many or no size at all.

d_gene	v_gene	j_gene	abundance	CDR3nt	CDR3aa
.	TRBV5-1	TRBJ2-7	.	TGCGCCAGCAGCCTCGCAGTGAGTTTCACCTACGAGCAGTACTTC	CASSLAVSFTYEQYF
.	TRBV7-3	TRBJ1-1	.	TGTGCCAGCAGCACAGGGAGTAGAACTGAAGCTTTCTTT	CASSTGSRTEAFF
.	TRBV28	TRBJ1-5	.	TGTGCCAGCAGTCCCCTAGCCTTCAGGGACCATAGCAATCAGCCCCAGCATTTT	CASSPLAFRDHSNQPQHF
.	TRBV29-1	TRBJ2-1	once	TGCAGCGCTGTGGGGTTTAGGTCCTACAATGAGCAGTTCTTC	CSAVGFRSYNEQFF
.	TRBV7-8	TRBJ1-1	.	TGTGCCAGCAGCTTAGTCGTGGGGCAACTGAACACTGAAGCTTTCTTT	CASSLVVGQLNTEAFF
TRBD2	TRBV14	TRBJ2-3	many	TGTGCCAGCAGCGCGGTCGGACTAGGGCCCGATACGCAGTATTTT	CASSAVGLGPDTQYF
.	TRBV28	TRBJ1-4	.	TGTGCCAGCAGTTTCGCTCTGGGCAGGGGTGAGGAAAAACTGTTTTTT	CASSFALGRGEEKLFF
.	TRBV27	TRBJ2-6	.	TGTGCCAGCAGAGACAGCTCTGGGGCCAACGTCCTGACTTTC	CASRDSSGANVLTF
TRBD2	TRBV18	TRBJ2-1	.	TGTGCCAGCTCGACACTAGCGGGAGACGGGGAGCAGTTCTTC	CASSTLAGDGEQFF
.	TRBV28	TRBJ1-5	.	TGTGCCAGCAGTACAGGGAGTCAGCCCCAGCATTTT	CASSTGSQPQHF
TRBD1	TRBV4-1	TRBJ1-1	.	TGCGCCAGCAGCCCGGACAGGGGCGTATTGGGCACTGAAGCTTTCTTT	CASSPDRGVLGTEAFF
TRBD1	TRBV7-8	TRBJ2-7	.	TGTGCCAGCAGCCCGAGGACAGGGGGGACCTACGAGCAGTACTTC	CASSPRTGGTYEQYF
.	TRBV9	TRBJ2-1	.	TGTGCCAGCAGCGACAACACTGTGGTGCAGTTCTTC	CASSDNTVVQFF
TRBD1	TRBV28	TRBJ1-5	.	TGTGCCAGCAGCGGCTACGGGACAGGAGGCAATCAGCCCCAGCATTTT	CASSGYGTGGNQPQHF
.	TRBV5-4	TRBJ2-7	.	TGTGCCAGCAGACATGACAGAGCTTTAGCCTACGAGCAGTACTTC	CASRHDRALAYEQYF
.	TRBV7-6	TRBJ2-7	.	TGTGCCAGCAGCTTTGGGGGACGCTCCTACGAGCAGTACTTC	CASSFGGRSYEQYF
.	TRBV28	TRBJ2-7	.	TGTGCCAGCAGTTTCCAGCGCCCGAGCTCCTACGAGCAGTACTTC	CASSFQRPSSYEQYF
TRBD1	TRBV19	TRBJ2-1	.	TGTGCCAGTAGTATGGGACAGGGGGAAGGGGAGCAGTTCTTC	CASSMGQGEGEQFF
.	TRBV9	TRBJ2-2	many	TGTGCCAGCAGCGTAGGCCGGGGAACCGGGGAGCTGTTTTTT	CASSVGRGTGELFF
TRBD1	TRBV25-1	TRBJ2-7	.	TGTGCCAGCAGTGGACAGGGGGCCTACGAGCAGTACTTC	CASSGQGAYEQYF
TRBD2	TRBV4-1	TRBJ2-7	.	TGCGCCAGCAGCCAAGAGAAGCGGGGGACTTCCTACGAGCAGTACTTC	CASSQEKRGTSYEQYF
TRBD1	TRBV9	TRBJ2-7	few	TGTGCCAGCAGCGTAGGAGGGACAGGGGCTGCCTACGAGCAGTACTTC	CASSVGGTGAAYEQYF
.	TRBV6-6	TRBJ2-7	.	TGTGCCAGCAGTTACCTCGGCCCTAGCTCCTACGAGCAGTACTTC	CASSYLGPSSYEQYF
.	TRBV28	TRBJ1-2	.	TGTGCCAGCAGTTTAACACCAATGCACGGCTACACCTTC	CASSLTPMHGYTF
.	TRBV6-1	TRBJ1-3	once	TGTGCCAGCAGTGAAATCTCAGGGGCTGGTAACACCATATATTTT	CASSEISGAGNTIYF
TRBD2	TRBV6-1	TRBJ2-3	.	TGTGCCAGCAGTGACCGGGAGGGGGATACGCAGTATTTT	CASSDREGDTQYF
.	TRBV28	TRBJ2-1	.	TGTGCCAGCAGCCCCCGGGACCTCTCCTACAATGAGCAGTTCTTC	CASSPRDLSYNEQFF
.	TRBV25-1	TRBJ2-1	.	TGTGCCAGCAGTGGATCCCCCAGGAATGAGCAGTTCTTC	CASSGSPRNEQFF
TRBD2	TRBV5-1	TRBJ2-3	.	TGCGCCAGCAGCCCCCGACTAGCGGGGAAGGATACGCAGTATTTT	CASSPRLAGKDTQYF
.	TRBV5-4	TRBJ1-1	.	TGTGCCAGCAGCTGGGAGGGACCCGCGAACACTGAAGCTTTCTTT	CASSWEGPANTEAFF
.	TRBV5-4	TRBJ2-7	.	TGTGCCAGCAGCAATACCTACGAGCAGTACTTC	CASSNTYEQYF